This record concerns one T cell receptor (beta chain) sequence. There is no known antigen for this receptor. No much larger clone exists at a distance of one base, and base qualities are not known. The immunoSEQ Assay, a bias-controlled multiplex PCR, was used to amplify TCRbeta CDR3 regions from genomic DNA. In the paper's pipeline: The number of nucleated cells in each sample was estimated from the amplification of reference gene primers within the assay. Sequence reads were collapsed and filtered to measure the absolute abundance of every unique TCRbeta CDR3 rearrangement. For each sample, productive Simpson clonality was calculated by taking the square root of Simpson's diversity index across productive rearrangements. Here the immuneACCESS table is served through TCRdb, limited to in-frame sequences with V and J called. Missing clones are a known gap in these copies; in checked studies unresolved V genes cover under half, and the rest lacks a known reason. The DNA gave D and trimming, while V, J and clone size come from that table. The sample has under 250,000 clones on record, 75% to 85% of them singletons. The ten biggest clones cover about 4.8% of the sample.

At one collaborating source in Seattle, patients were enrolled during active infection and were followed longitudinally through the course of disease. Each collaborating institution followed its own protocols to collect whole blood in K2EDTA tubes. For TCRbeta analysis, collaborators shipped samples as frozen whole blood, isolated PBMCs, or DNA extracted from either of those sample types. The sample originates from a study of blood T cell repertoires in COVID-19 (dated by TCRdb to about 2020). About the investigation overall: Samples from collaborators originated in the United States, Italy and Spain and spanned both the acute and convalescent phases of COVID-19. Nearly every sample came with metadata listing a de-identified subject ID, COVID-19 status, age in years and sex. The repertoires were released in a freely available public database meant as a resource for research on the immune response to SARS-CoV-2. Subjects who had been exposed to COVID-19, were actively infected with it, or had recovered from it provided the deeply sampled blood TCRbeta repertoires that made up the dataset. Where HLA class I and class II types were available, the types were taken from metadata supplied by the sample provider, not from assay-based typing. The prospective study material was composed of cDNA or gDNA derived from T cells, B-cell-depleted T cells, or PBMCs. Samples came from the ongoing ImmuneRACE study (first 160 participants) plus 1,254 subjects from 6 global collaborators.

Overall study outcomes, separate from this receptor: The quantity of clinical and demographic metadata differed by source and by participant and was supplied without curation.

The clonotype comes from a woman aged 70-85 years with COVID-19, enrolled during active disease. The sequenced sample consisted of peripheral blood.

The CDR3: CASSIRDRGDQPQHF. The sequenced DNA is TGTGCCAGTAGTATCCGGGACAGGGGTGATCAGCCCCAGCATTTT. The sequence links TRBV19 to TRBJ1-5, with 10 central nucleotides matching TRBD1. CDR1 and CDR2, looked up from the germline V gene (reference sequence), are LNHDA and SQIVND. Germline trimming amounts to 3 bases on V and 5 bases on J, with 4 as the count of junction bases outside the gene matches. The CDR3, cysteine through phenylalanine, is 15 amino acids long. Left in the record is the CDR3 DNA by itself, 45 bases read in frame from the first base.